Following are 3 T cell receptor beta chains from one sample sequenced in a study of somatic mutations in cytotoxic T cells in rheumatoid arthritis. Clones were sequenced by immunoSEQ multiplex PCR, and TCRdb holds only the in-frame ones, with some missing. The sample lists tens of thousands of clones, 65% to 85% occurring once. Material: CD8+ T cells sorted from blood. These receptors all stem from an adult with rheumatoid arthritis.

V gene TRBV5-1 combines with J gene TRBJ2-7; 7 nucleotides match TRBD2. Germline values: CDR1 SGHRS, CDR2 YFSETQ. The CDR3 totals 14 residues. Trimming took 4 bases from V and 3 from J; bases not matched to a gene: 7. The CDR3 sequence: CASSPGLDLYEQYF. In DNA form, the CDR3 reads TGCGCCAGCAGCCCTGGACTAGACCTCTACGAGCAGTACTTC. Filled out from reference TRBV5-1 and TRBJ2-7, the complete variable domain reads KAGVTQTPRYLIKTRGQQVTLSCSPISGHRSVSWYQQTPGQGLQFLFEYFSETQRNKGNFPGRFSGRQFSNSRSEMNVSTLELGDSALYLCASSPGLDLYEQYFGPGTRLTVT.

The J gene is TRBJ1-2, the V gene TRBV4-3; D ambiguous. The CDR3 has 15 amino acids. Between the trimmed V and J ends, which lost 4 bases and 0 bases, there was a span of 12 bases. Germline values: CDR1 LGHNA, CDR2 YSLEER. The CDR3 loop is CASSPRPQANYGYTF. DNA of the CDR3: TGCGCCAGCAGCCCCCGCCCCCAAGCTAACTATGGCTACACCTTC.

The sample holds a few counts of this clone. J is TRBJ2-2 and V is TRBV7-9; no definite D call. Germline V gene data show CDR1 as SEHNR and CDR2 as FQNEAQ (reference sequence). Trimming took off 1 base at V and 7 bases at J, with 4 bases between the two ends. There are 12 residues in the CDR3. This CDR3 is CASSLGSGELFF. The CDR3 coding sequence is TGTGCCAGCAGCTTAGGGAGCGGGGAGCTGTTTTTT. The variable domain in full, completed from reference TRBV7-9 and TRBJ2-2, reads DTGVSQNPRHKITKRGQNVTFRCDPISEHNRLYWYRQTLGQGPEFLTYFQNEAQLEKSRLLSDRFSAERPKGSFSTLEIQRTEQGDSAMYLCASSLGSGELFFGEGSRLTVL.